The rows below give T cell receptor beta chains drawn from one sample of a study of cytomegalovirus exposure and HLA in healthy donors. TCRdb's copy holds only in-frame clones and misses some; the assay was immunoSEQ multiplex PCR. The sample includes under 170,000 clones, 70% to 80% of them seen just once. What was sequenced was PBMCs. All receptors derive from a human donor in good health. Each CDR3 is given with its conserved first and last residue. A D gene is named only where the DNA matches it firmly. Clone size is given for some rows only: seen once, a few or many times, or a class if the clone is expanded.

v_call,d_call,clone_size,cdr3_length,j_call,cdr3_aa,cdr3_nt
TRBV13,NA,NA,18,TRBJ2-7,CASSYTGWGASGPYEQYF,TGTGCCAGCAGCTACACAGGATGGGGGGCTAGCGGCCCCTACGAGCAGTACTTC
TRBV29-1,TRBD2,NA,12,TRBJ2-1,CSLTLAANEQFF,TGCAGCCTGACACTAGCGGCCAATGAGCAGTTCTTC
TRBV30,NA,NA,13,TRBJ2-3,CACSRGAGDTQYF,TGTGCCTGTTCACGGGGGGCCGGGGATACGCAGTATTTT
TRBV21-1,NA,NA,16,TRBJ1-2,CASSAGQGPRLGGYTF,TGTGCCAGCAGCGCGGGACAGGGGCCGCGCCTCGGCGGCTACACCTTC
TRBV16,NA,NA,18,TRBJ1-2,CASSQLSPEDRPLYGYTF,TGTGCCAGCAGCCAATTGAGTCCCGAAGACAGGCCCCTCTACGGCTACACCTTC
TRBV6-1,NA,NA,15,TRBJ2-3,CASSATTGPGDTQYF,TGTGCCAGCAGCGCCACCACAGGTCCTGGGGATACGCAGTATTTT
TRBV7-2,NA,NA,15,TRBJ2-6,CASSLGGSGANVLTF,TGTGCCAGCAGCTTAGGCGGCTCTGGGGCCAACGTCCTGACTTTC
TRBV6-6,TRBD1,NA,15,TRBJ2-1,CASSLGQAPYNEQFF,TGTGCCAGCAGCCTGGGACAGGCCCCCTACAATGAGCAGTTCTTC
TRBV10-3,NA,NA,15,TRBJ2-3,CAISWGRISTDTQYF,TGTGCCATCAGTTGGGGCCGAATCTCCACAGATACGCAGTATTTT
TRBV5-4,TRBD1,NA,15,TRBJ2-1,CASRLAGQGYNEQFF,TGTGCCAGCAGGTTGGCGGGACAGGGGTACAATGAGCAGTTCTTC
TRBV27,NA,NA,14,TRBJ2-3,CASSLGGAPWRQYF,TGTGCCAGCAGTTTAGGCGGAGCACCTTGGAGGCAGTATTTT
TRBV18,NA,few,16,TRBJ1-3,CASSPQQGTAGNTIYF,TGTGCCAGCTCACCACAGCAGGGTACGGCTGGAAACACCATATATTTT
TRBV7-2,TRBD2,few,14,TRBJ2-1,CASSLGLAGDVPFF,TGTGCCAGCAGCCTCGGACTAGCGGGAGACGTTCCGTTCTTC
TRBV11-2,NA,NA,14,TRBJ1-4,CASSLAGSYEKLFF,TGTGCCAGCAGCTTAGCAGGCAGTTATGAAAAACTGTTTTTT
TRBV7-2,TRBD1,NA,16,TRBJ2-7,CASSPIPGQPHNEQYF,TGTGCCAGCAGCCCTATCCCGGGACAGCCCCACAACGAGCAGTACTTC
TRBV10-3,TRBD1,NA,15,TRBJ1-3,CAAMDRGRSGNTIYF,TGTGCCGCAATGGACAGGGGGCGATCTGGAAACACCATATATTTT
TRBV5-1,NA,NA,16,TRBJ1-3,CASSSVGLSSGNTIYF,TGCGCCAGCAGCTCGGTAGGACTGAGCTCTGGAAACACCATATATTTT
TRBV9,TRBD1,few,15,TRBJ2-5,CASSIETGTMKTQYF,TGTGCCAGCAGCATCGAGACAGGGACCATGAAGACCCAGTACTTC
TRBV6-5,NA,NA,13,TRBJ1-1,CASSLTGNTEAFF,TGTGCCAGCAGCCTTACAGGGAACACTGAAGCTTTCTTT
TRBV28,NA,NA,16,TRBJ1-1,CASSLSPPEAGPEAFF,TGTGCCAGCAGTTTATCACCGCCGGAGGCCGGTCCTGAAGCTTTCTTT
TRBV18,TRBD1,NA,19,TRBJ2-7,CASSKIRDRRVLSSYEQYF,TGTGCCAGCTCAAAGATCCGGGACAGAAGAGTCCTGAGCTCCTACGAGCAGTACTTC
TRBV10-3,TRBD2,NA,16,TRBJ2-3,CAIRFGGAGPTDTQYF,TGTGCCATCAGGTTTGGGGGAGCGGGGCCGACAGATACGCAGTATTTT
TRBV4-3,TRBD1,NA,14,TRBJ2-7,CASSQDSTGVAQYF,TGCGCCAGCAGCCAAGATAGCACAGGGGTGGCGCAGTACTTC
TRBV6-5,NA,NA,15,TRBJ2-7,CASSPGAPTGYEQYF,TGTGCCAGCAGTCCCGGCGCCCCTACGGGGTACGAGCAGTACTTC
TRBV20-1,NA,NA,11,TRBJ2-1,CSARLVNEQFF,TGCAGTGCAAGACTAGTAAATGAGCAGTTCTTC
TRBV27,NA,NA,15,TRBJ1-2,CASSSSSGEYYGYTF,TGTGCCAGCAGTTCGTCCTCAGGGGAATACTATGGCTACACCTTC
TRBV30,TRBD2,NA,17,TRBJ2-7,CAWSATSGGAVRYEQYF,TGTGCCTGGAGTGCCACGAGCGGGGGGGCCGTTAGGTACGAGCAGTACTTC
TRBV5-4,NA,NA,14,TRBJ2-2,CASSPPGNTGELFF,TGTGCCAGCAGCCCCCCGGGGAACACCGGGGAGCTGTTTTTT
TRBV6-1,NA,NA,15,TRBJ1-2,CASSEYWPAGYGYTF,TGTGCCAGCAGTGAATACTGGCCGGCAGGCTATGGCTACACCTTC
TRBV11-2,TRBD1,NA,15,TRBJ1-1,CASRPGTGDAAEAFF,TGTGCCAGCAGACCCGGGACAGGGGATGCGGCTGAAGCTTTCTTT
TRBV5-1,NA,few,14,TRBJ2-7,CASSSDSNPYEQYF,TGCGCCAGCAGCTCGGACAGTAACCCCTACGAGCAGTACTTC
TRBV5-1,NA,NA,16,TRBJ2-2,CASSFAGTKNTGELFF,TGCGCCAGCAGCTTCGCCGGGACAAAGAACACCGGGGAGCTGTTTTTT
TRBV6-6,TRBD1,few,13,TRBJ1-3,CASDREPGNTIYF,TGTGCCAGCGACAGGGAACCTGGAAACACCATATATTTT
TRBV19,NA,few,15,TRBJ1-5,CASTNNRASNQPQHF,TGTGCCAGTACCAACAACAGGGCTAGCAATCAGCCCCAGCATTTT
TRBV27,NA,NA,14,TRBJ1-5,CASSLAGKYQPQHF,TGTGCCAGCAGTTTAGCGGGGAAGTATCAGCCCCAGCATTTT
TRBV7-9,TRBD1,NA,14,TRBJ1-1,CASSTLQGHTEAFF,TGTGCCAGCAGCACGTTACAGGGGCACACTGAAGCTTTCTTT
TRBV4-1,TRBD1,NA,15,TRBJ2-7,CASSPTGDPSYEQYF,TGCGCCAGCAGCCCGACAGGGGACCCTTCCTACGAGCAGTACTTC
TRBV4-1,NA,NA,15,TRBJ1-6,CASSQSQGRNSPLHF,TGCGCCAGCAGCCAGTCACAGGGAAGGAATTCACCCCTCCACTTT
TRBV10-2,NA,NA,13,TRBJ1-5,CASNAGSNQPQHF,TGCGCCAGCAATGCAGGTAGCAATCAGCCCCAGCATTTT
TRBV4-1,NA,NA,12,TRBJ2-1,CASSQGGREQFF,TGCGCCAGCAGCCAAGGGGGGCGGGAGCAGTTCTTC
TRBV4-2,TRBD1,NA,19,TRBJ1-4,CASSQGTAGGGPTNEKLFF,TGTGCCAGCAGCCAAGGGACCGCAGGGGGCGGGCCAACTAATGAAAAACTGTTTTTT
TRBV7-9,TRBD2,NA,16,TRBJ2-5,CASSSETGGFGETQYF,TGTGCCAGCAGCTCCGAAACGGGGGGGTTCGGAGAGACCCAGTACTTC
TRBV7-2,NA,NA,15,TRBJ1-2,CASSPQGFGNYGYTF,TGTGCCAGCAGCCCCCAGGGGTTCGGGAACTATGGCTACACCTTC
TRBV2,NA,NA,12,TRBJ1-3,CASSGQGNTIYF,TGTGCCAGCAGTGGGCAGGGAAACACCATATATTTT
TRBV7-9,NA,NA,14,TRBJ2-1,CASSLGGTSSEQFF,TGTGCCAGCAGCTTAGGGGGCACTTCGAGTGAGCAGTTCTTC
TRBV18,NA,NA,17,TRBJ2-7,CASSQTRERRTAYEQYF,TGTGCCAGCTCACAAACCCGGGAAAGACGAACAGCCTACGAGCAGTACTTC
TRBV28,NA,NA,12,TRBJ1-2,CASGQGSYGYTF,TGTGCCAGCGGGCAGGGGAGCTATGGCTACACCTTC
TRBV5-1,TRBD1,NA,14,TRBJ1-1,CASSRTGGLTEAFF,TGCGCCAGCAGTCGAACAGGGGGCTTGACTGAAGCTTTCTTT
TRBV5-1,NA,once,16,TRBJ2-1,CASSRISGGSYNEQFF,TGCGCCAGCAGCCGAATTAGTGGAGGCTCCTACAATGAGCAGTTCTTC
TRBV19,NA,few,14,TRBJ1-1,CASSPWGGGTEAFF,TGTGCCAGTAGTCCCTGGGGCGGCGGAACTGAAGCTTTCTTT
TRBV5-1,TRBD1,NA,15,TRBJ2-7,CASKETGQGFDEQYF,TGCGCCAGCAAAGAAACGGGACAGGGGTTTGACGAGCAGTACTTC
TRBV6-5,TRBD1,NA,13,TRBJ2-3,CASSYGTGSGQYF,TGTGCCAGCAGTTACGGGACAGGGAGCGGGCAGTATTTT
TRBV9,TRBD1,NA,16,TRBJ1-2,CASSVGTGVPNYGYTF,TGTGCCAGCAGCGTAGGAACAGGGGTCCCTAACTATGGCTACACCTTC
TRBV5-1,NA,once,13,TRBJ2-5,CASSISLQETQYF,TGCGCCAGCAGCATATCACTCCAAGAGACCCAGTACTTC
TRBV7-3,TRBD1,NA,16,TRBJ1-1,CASSLIPVDRGTEAFF,TGTGCCAGCAGCTTAATTCCGGTGGACAGGGGAACTGAAGCTTTCTTT